What follows are 5 T cell receptor beta chains derived from one specimen sequenced in a study of PD-1 blockade in classical Hodgkin lymphoma. Each of the patients experienced relapse following autologous stem cell transplantation, and their brentuximab vedotin exposure differed. Measured with immunoSEQ multiplex PCR; TCRdb has only the in-frame clones, and not every one. The data contain around 99,000 clones, about four fifths of them singletons. Sequenced here: peripheral blood mononuclear cells (PBMCs), sampled before the second cycle of nivolumab. Source of these receptors: a human donor with classical Hodgkin lymphoma.

This clone was recorded a few times. The rearrangement uses TRBV4-3 and TRBJ2-1, with 13 bases lining up with TRBD2. CDR1 LGHNA and CDR2 YSLEER come from the germline V gene. The length of the CDR3 is 16 residues. The V and J ends lost 0 bases and 10 bases, in that order; junction bases with no gene match: 6. For the CDR3, the DNA is TGCGCCAGCAGCCAAGATTCGGGGACTAGCGGGGCCGAGCAGTTCTTC. As protein: CASSQDSGTSGAEQFF.

V and J are TRBV11-3 and TRBJ2-1; perhaps TRBD1 as D (6 bases). The germline V gene has CDR1 SGHNT and CDR2 YENEEA. This CDR3 has 14 residues. Trimming shortened V by 5 bases and J by 0 bases, and 8 bases separated the two germline ends. CDR3 sequence: CASSQGSSYNEQFF. For the CDR3, the DNA is TGTGCCAGCAGCCAGGGGAGCTCCTACAATGAGCAGTTCTTC. Together with reference TRBV11-3 and TRBJ2-1, the CDR3 gives the full variable domain: EAGVVQSPRYKIIEKKQPVAFWCNPISGHNTLYWYLQNLGQGPELLIRYENEEAVDDSQLPKDRFSAERLKGVDSTLKIQPAELGDSAVYLCASSQGSSYNEQFFGPGTRLTVL.

This clone was observed once. The V call is TRBV27, the J call TRBJ2-7; unclear D gene. CDR1 and CDR2 from the germline V gene are MNHEY and SMNVEV (reference sequence). Trimming took off 4 bases at V and 4 bases at J, with 11 bases between the two ends. CDR3 length: 13 amino acids. CDR3 protein: CASSSPPLYEQYF. CDR3 bases: TGTGCCAGCAGTTCCCCGCCCCTATACGAGCAGTACTTC.

V gene TRBV11-2 combines with J gene TRBJ2-7; D is perhaps TRBD2 (5 bases). Germline CDR1 SGHAT, CDR2 FQNNGV. The CDR3 consists of 15 residues. With 0 bases removed from V and 6 bases from J, the gap between germline ends came to 15 bases. The CDR3 region is CASSLDTGGLFEQYF. The CDR3, as DNA: TGTGCCAGCAGCTTAGATACCGGAGGCCTCTTCGAGCAGTACTTC. Supplemented by reference TRBV11-2 and TRBJ2-7, the full variable domain reads EAGVAQSPRYKIIEKRQSVAFWCNPISGHATLYWYQQILGQGPKLLIQFQNNGVVDDSQLPKDRFSAERLKGVDSTLKIQPAKLEDSAVYLCASSLDTGGLFEQYFGPGTRLTVT.

This clone was seen just once. The V and J genes are TRBV19 and TRBJ2-2, with 7 bases lining up with TRBD1. The junction had 0 bases not matched to a gene; V was cut back by 4 bases and J by 1 base. This CDR3 is 14 amino acids long. Germline V lookup: CDR1 LNHDA, CDR2 SQIVND (reference sequence). CDR3 in amino acids: CASSRDRNTGELFF. CDR3 bases: TGTGCCAGTAGTAGGGACAGGAACACCGGGGAGCTGTTTTTT. The full variable domain, its missing parts supplied by reference TRBV19 and TRBJ2-2, is DGGITQSPKYLFRKEGQNVTLSCEQNLNHDAMYWYRQDPGQGLRLIYYSQIVNDFQKGDIAEGYSVSREKKESFPLTVTSAQKNPTAFYLCASSRDRNTGELFFGEGSRLTVL.